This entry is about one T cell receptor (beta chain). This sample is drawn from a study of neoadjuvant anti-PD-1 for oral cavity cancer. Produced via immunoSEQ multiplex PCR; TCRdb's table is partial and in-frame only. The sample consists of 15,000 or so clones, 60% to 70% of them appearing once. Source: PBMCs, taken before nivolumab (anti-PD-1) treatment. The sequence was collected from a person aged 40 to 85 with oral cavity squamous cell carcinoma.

The CDR3 DNA sequence: TGTGCCAGCAGCTTAAGGGGGCCGAGCTCTGGGGCCAACGTCCTGACTTTC. This translates into CASSLRGPSSGANVLTF. This chain links TRBV7-6 with TRBJ2-6, with 7 bases aligning to TRBD1. The ends lost 2 bases at V and 0 bases at J; junction bases unmatched: 4. The germline V gene encodes CDR1 SGHVS and CDR2 FNYEAQ. The length of the CDR3 is 17 residues.